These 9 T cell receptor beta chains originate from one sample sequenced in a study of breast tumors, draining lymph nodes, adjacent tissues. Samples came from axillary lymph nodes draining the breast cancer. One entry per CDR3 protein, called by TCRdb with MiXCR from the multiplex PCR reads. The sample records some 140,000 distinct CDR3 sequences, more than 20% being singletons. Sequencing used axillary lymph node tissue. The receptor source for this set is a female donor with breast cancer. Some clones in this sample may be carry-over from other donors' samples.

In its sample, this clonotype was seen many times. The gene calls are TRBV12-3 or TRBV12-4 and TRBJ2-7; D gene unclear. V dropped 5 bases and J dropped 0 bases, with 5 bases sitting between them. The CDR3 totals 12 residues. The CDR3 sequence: CASSQDSYEQYF. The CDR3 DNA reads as TGTGCCAGCAGTCAGGACTCCTACGAGCAGTACTTC.

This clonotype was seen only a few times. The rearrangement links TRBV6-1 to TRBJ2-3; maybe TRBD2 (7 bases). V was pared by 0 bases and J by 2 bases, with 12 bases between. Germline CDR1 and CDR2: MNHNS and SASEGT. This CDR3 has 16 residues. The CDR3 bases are TGTGCCAGCAGTGAAGCAGGGGGGGAGGCCACAGATACGCAGTATTTT. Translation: CASSEAGGEATDTQYF.

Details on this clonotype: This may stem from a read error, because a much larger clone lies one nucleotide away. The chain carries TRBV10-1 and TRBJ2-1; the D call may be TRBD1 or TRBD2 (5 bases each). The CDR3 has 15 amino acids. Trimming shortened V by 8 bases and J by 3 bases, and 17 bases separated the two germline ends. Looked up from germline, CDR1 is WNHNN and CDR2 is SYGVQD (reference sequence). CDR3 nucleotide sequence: TGCGCCAGCGGTGCCGCGAGGGGAGTCTACAATGAGCAGTTCTTC. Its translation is CASGAARGVYNEQFF.

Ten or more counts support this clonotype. CDR3 sequence: CASSLEHPTYEQYF. In DNA, the CDR3 is TGTGCCAGCAGCTTAGAGCACCCGACCTACGAGCAGTACTTC. V gene TRBV11-3 combines with J gene TRBJ2-7; D remains ambiguous. CDR3 size: 14 residues. V was cut by 0 bases and J by 2 bases, with 8 bases left in between. Germline V gives CDR1 SGHNT, CDR2 YENEEA. Full variable domain (rest looked up from reference TRBV11-3 and TRBJ2-7): EAGVVQSPRYKIIEKKQPVAFWCNPISGHNTLYWYLQNLGQGPELLIRYENEEAVDDSQLPKDRFSAERLKGVDSTLKIQPAELGDSAVYLCASSLEHPTYEQYFGPGTRLTVT.

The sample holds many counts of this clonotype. The CDR3 coding sequence is TGTGCCAGCAGCTTGGTTCCACGGGACAGAGCGCTAGCCTCCTACGAGCAGTACTTC. Residues: CASSLVPRDRALASYEQYF. V and J are TRBV5-7 and TRBJ2-7; TRBD1 aligns across 7 bases. TRBV5-7 is designated an ORF whose function remains uncertain. V lost 0 bases, J lost 0 bases, and 15 bases stayed unmatched. There are 19 residues in the CDR3.

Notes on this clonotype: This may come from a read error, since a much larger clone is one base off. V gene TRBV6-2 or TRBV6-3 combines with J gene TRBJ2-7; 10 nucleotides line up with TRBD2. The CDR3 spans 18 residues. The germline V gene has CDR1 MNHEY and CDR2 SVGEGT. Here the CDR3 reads CACRGEREGSPPLYEQYF. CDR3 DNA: TGTGCCTGCAGGGGGGAGCGGGAGGGATCACCCCCCCTCTACGAGCAGTACTTC.

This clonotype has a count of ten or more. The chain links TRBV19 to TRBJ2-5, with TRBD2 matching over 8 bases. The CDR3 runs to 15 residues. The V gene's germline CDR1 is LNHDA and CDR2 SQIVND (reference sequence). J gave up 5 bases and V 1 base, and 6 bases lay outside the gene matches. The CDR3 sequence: CASSIGGTSSETQYF. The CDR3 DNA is TGTGCCAGTAGTATAGGTGGGACTAGTTCTGAGACCCAGTACTTC.

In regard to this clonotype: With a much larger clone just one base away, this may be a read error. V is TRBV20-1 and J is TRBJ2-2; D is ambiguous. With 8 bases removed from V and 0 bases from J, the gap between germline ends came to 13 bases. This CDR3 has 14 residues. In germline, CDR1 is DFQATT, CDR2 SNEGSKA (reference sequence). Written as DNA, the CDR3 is TGCAGTACTACCATCGAGTCGAACACCGGGGAGCTGTTTTTT. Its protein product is CSTTIESNTGELFF.

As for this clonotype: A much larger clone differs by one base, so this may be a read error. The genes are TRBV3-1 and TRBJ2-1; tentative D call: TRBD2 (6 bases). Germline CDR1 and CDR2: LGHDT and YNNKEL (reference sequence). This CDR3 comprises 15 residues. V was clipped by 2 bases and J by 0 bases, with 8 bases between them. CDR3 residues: CASSQFGGSYNEQFF. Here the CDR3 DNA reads TGTGCCAGCAGCCAATTCGGGGGCTCCTACAATGAGCAGTTCTTC.